This T cell receptor (beta chain) emerged from a study of human T cells and chemical hapten exposure. Time point in this sample: healthy volunteer bleed at 2 weeks. Unfractionated whole blood yielded the extracted total RNA. The CDR3 consists of 14 residues. Trimming cost V 4 bases and J 0 bases, with 6 bases left between them. CDR1 MNHEY and CDR2 SVGEGT come from the germline V gene. Individual cDNA molecules received unique molecular identifiers in the library. MiXCR was run by TCRdb on the RACE reads, yielding one entry per CDR3 protein. The data contain more than 70,000 distinct CDR3 sequences, about 8.7% of them seen just once; the ten biggest clones take up about 3.1%.

This TCR was sampled from a female donor in good health. Some clones in this sample may be carry-over from other donors' samples. Sequencing input: whole blood. V gene TRBV6-2 or TRBV6-3 combines with J gene TRBJ2-2; no clear D. The DNA for the CDR3 is TGTGCCAGCAGTTGGGTCACGAACACCGGGGAGCTGTTTTTT. Protein sequence: CASSWVTNTGELFF.